This paragraph covers one TCR beta chain sequence. This specimen belongs to a study of cytomegalovirus exposure and HLA in healthy donors. About the study: Within an early data release were about 85 million unique TCRs drawn from HLA-typed donors.

Germline-derived CDR1 and CDR2 are LNHDA and SQIVND (reference sequence). This CDR3 is 15 amino acids long. Trimming cost V 3 bases and J 3 bases; bases outside gene matches: 5. Primers: 60 Vbeta forward and 13 Jbeta reverse. The assay was immunoSEQ multiplex PCR, and TCRdb's table has in-frame clones only and misses some. The repertoire table contains about 200,000 clones. The chain carries TRBV19 and TRBJ1-1; TRBD1 agrees at 9 bases. This clonotype was sampled from a girl aged 2-15 years in good health and CMV-seropositive. The sequenced sample was PBMCs. DNA of the CDR3: TGTGCCAGTAGTATCTCCGGGACAGGGTACACTGAAGCTTTCTTT. Amino acid sequence: CASSISGTGYTEAFF.